This TCR beta chain was obtained from a study of blood T cell repertoires in COVID-19. Study-level information: Specimens from acute and convalescent COVID-19 originated in the United States, Italy and Spain.

The V gene lost 5 bases and the J gene lost 3 bases, with 13 bases spanning the gap. Germline V gene data show CDR1 as SEHNR and CDR2 as FQNEAQ (reference sequence). The CDR3 totals 14 residues. The protocol was immunoSEQ multiplex PCR, while the TCRdb copy is restricted to in-frame clones and leaves out a portion. Among 95,000 to 100,000 clones listed, around 93% were seen once. In this sample, this clone turned up many times. This TCR was recovered from a man aged 45-65 years with acute or convalescent COVID-19. The chain is built from TRBV7-9 and TRBJ1-1; D is unresolved. Input material: peripheral blood. The CDR3 nucleotides read TGTGCCAGCAGCGGCCGCACAGACCACACTGAAGCTTTCTTT. Encoded protein: CASSGRTDHTEAFF.